The clone carrying this TCR beta chain was seen just once. Antigen specificity is unknown. This CDR3 has 12 amino acids. Trimming took off 6 bases at V and 9 bases at J, with 12 bases between the two ends. Repertoires were generated with immunoSEQ multiplex PCR, while TCRdb's copy carries only in-frame clones and drops some. The repertoire has about 140,000 clones, roughly nine tenths of them found once; the top ten carry around 6.9%. The sample is drawn from a study of T cell responses to AZD1222 COVID-19 vaccine. Study results and caveats: Females made up more of the donors, who were largely white British, and clonal diversity may have come out too low. Reports indicate that nearly half of spike-specific TCRs are directed at unmutated variant regions. Only 5 or 6 individuals given AZD1222 were seropositive at baseline.

Sequenced here: peripheral blood, sampled 28 days after the second dose of the MenACWY control vaccine. The rearrangement uses TRBV12-3 or TRBV12-4 and TRBJ1-3; possible D gene TRBD1, 5 bases. This TCR was sampled from an adult who received the MenACWY meningococcal vaccine as a control. The CDR3 nucleotides read TGTGCCAGCAGATTGGGGCCGAGCACCATATATTTT. This gives the protein CASRLGPSTIYF.